One and the same sample provided the 8 T cell receptor beta chains below, sequenced in a study of preoperative IRX-2 immunotherapy in early breast cancer. Profiling relied on immunoSEQ multiplex PCR, and the TCRdb table lists in-frame clones only, not all of them. The sample records more than 20,000 clones, about four fifths being singletons. Treatment specified: preoperative locoregional IRX-2 cytokine immunotherapy. Sequencing was performed on lymph node tissue, taken before IRX-2 immunotherapy. These receptors were obtained from a human donor with breast cancer.

V and J are TRBV28 and TRBJ1-1; TRBD1 might be the D (6 bases). Germline V gene lookup returns CDR1 MDHEN and CDR2 SYDVKM. The CDR3 sequence is 16 residues long. With 7 bases removed from V and 4 bases from J, the gap between germline ends came to 22 bases. This CDR3 is CASTNTLGGRLTEAFF. CDR3 bases: TGTGCCAGCACCAACACGCTTGGGGGCAGACTCACTGAAGCTTTCTTT.

Notes on this clone: The germline gene is not matched at one end of the junction; a read error may be the cause. V is TRBV6-8 and J is TRBJ1-2, with D tentatively TRBD1 (5 bases). The CDR3 runs to 15 residues. Germline V gene sequence: CDR1 MNHGY, CDR2 SAAAGT. Here the CDR3 reads CAISQTGLSLYGYTF. The CDR3 DNA is TGTGCCATCAGTCAAACAGGCCTTTCCCTCTATGGCTACACCTTC.

Only a few counts were recorded for this clone. The chain recombines TRBV7-1 with TRBJ1-3, with unresolved D. TRBV7-1 is given ORF status, its function remaining uncertain. CDR3 size: 17 residues. Trimming stripped 4 bases from V and 0 bases from J, with 16 bases between. The CDR3 DNA reads as TGTGCCAGCAGCTTAGTATCGCAGGACCGCTCTGGAAACACCATATATTTT. Protein sequence: CASSLVSQDRSGNTIYF.

The chain joins TRBV19 to TRBJ2-3; 9 nucleotides match TRBD2. V trimming: 6 bases; J trimming: 3 bases; junction bases outside the gene matches: 7. The germline CDR1 and CDR2 sequences are LNHDA and SQIVND (reference sequence). This CDR3 is 15 amino acids long. The CDR3 protein is CASSQSGGMTDTQYF. In nucleotides, the CDR3 is TGTGCCAGTAGCCAGAGCGGGGGGATGACAGATACGCAGTATTTT.

This clone turned up a few times. CDR3 in DNA: TGTGCCAGCAGCTTAGAGCGCGGGGGAGGTACCTACGAGCAGTACTTC. Amino acids: CASSLERGGGTYEQYF. The chain links TRBV7-6 to TRBJ2-7; 7 positions agree with TRBD2. There are 16 residues in the CDR3. In germline, CDR1 is SGHVS, CDR2 FNYEAQ. Trimming cost V 1 base and J 2 bases; bases outside gene matches: 8. The entire variable domain, with the rest obtained from reference TRBV7-6 and TRBJ2-7, is as follows: GAGVSQSPRYKVTKRGQDVALRCDPISGHVSLYWYRQALGQGPEFLTYFNYEAQQDKSGLPNDRFSAERPEGSISTLTIQRTEQRDSAMYRCASSLERGGGTYEQYFGPGTRLTVT.

This chain connects TRBV10-2 to TRBJ2-2, with D perhaps being TRBD1 or TRBD2 (5 bases each). The CDR3 loop spans 14 amino acids. Germline loops: CDR1 WSHSY, CDR2 SAAADI. V gave up 5 bases and J gave up 1 base, with 8 bases separating them. The CDR3, as DNA: TGCGCCAGCAGTAGGGACGGGAACACCGGGGAGCTGTTTTTT. Residues: CASSRDGNTGELFF.

J is TRBJ2-7 and V is TRBV18, with D perhaps given as TRBD1 or TRBD2 (5 bases each). The CDR3 extends over 16 amino acids. V lost 4 bases, J lost 0 bases, and 16 bases lay in between. Germline V lookup: CDR1 KGHSH, CDR2 LQKENI. The CDR3, as DNA: TGTGCCAGCTCACGCCTCGTTGAGGGGAGCTCCTACGAGCAGTACTTC. It yields the protein CASSRLVEGSSYEQYF. Filled out from reference TRBV18 and TRBJ2-7, the complete variable domain reads NAGVMQNPRHLVRRRGQEARLRCSPMKGHSHVYWYRQLPEEGLKFMVYLQKENIIDESGMPKERFSAEFPKEGPSILRIQQVVRGDSAAYFCASSRLVEGSSYEQYFGPGTRLTVT.

The table lists this clone with a few counts. The V and J genes are TRBV10-3 and TRBJ2-3; D is unclear. CDR1 is ENHRY and CDR2 is SYGVKD in the germline V gene. CDR3 size: 14 residues. The V end was cut by 0 bases, the J end by 1 base, with 5 bases between. CDR3 region: CAISESVGTDTQYF. The CDR3 DNA reads TGTGCCATCAGTGAGTCAGTCGGCACAGATACGCAGTATTTT.